The sequence of this T cell receptor (beta chain) was determined in a study of CD8 T cells in ankylosing spondylitis. This clonotype was observed at least ten times. TCRdb ran MiXCR on the 5' RACE reads and lists one entry per CDR3 protein. There are around 130,000 distinct CDR3 sequences in the sample; around 7% occur only once, and more than 10% lies in the top ten. Trimming cost V 4 bases and J 3 bases, with 17 bases left between them. This CDR3 has 15 amino acids. CDR1 and CDR2 from the germline V gene are SGHRS and YFSETQ. The sequence came from a male donor with ankylosing spondylitis or in good health (not recorded which). The chain joins TRBV5-1 to TRBJ2-7; the D call may be TRBD1 or TRBD2 (5 bases each). The material sequenced was blood, either unsorted or a sorted T cell fraction (not recorded which). The CDR3 bases are TGCGCCAGCAGCCCGGGGACGGATACCTACTACGAGCAGTACTTC. Translating it yields CASSPGTDTYYEQYF. Based on the CDR3 plus reference TRBV5-1 and TRBJ2-7, the full variable domain is KAGVTQTPRYLIKTRGQQVTLSCSPISGHRSVSWYQQTPGQGLQFLFEYFSETQRNKGNFPGRFSGRQFSNSRSEMNVSTLELGDSALYLCASSPGTDTYYEQYFGPGTRLTVT.